This T cell receptor (beta chain) was obtained from a study of TIL therapy for anti-PD-1-resistant metastatic lung cancer. Study background: By whole-exome sequencing, median non-synonymous tumor mutation burden was roughly 1.4 mutations per megabase. Notes on the study in general: The baseline peripheral repertoire was partially replaced by infused TIL clonotypes that later decayed.

Per the germline V gene, CDR1 is LGHDT and CDR2 is YNNKEL (reference sequence). This CDR3 has 16 amino acids. The germline V and J ends were trimmed by 0 bases and 5 bases, with 16 bases remaining between them. Remarks on this clone: Antigen specificity is unknown.

The time point: pre-treatment sample, taken before nivolumab and TIL therapy. Patients were adults with stage 4 NSCLC. The immunoSEQ assay was v3. Survey-level samples got approximately 1.8 million read pairs; deep-level samples got roughly 5-6.5 million. The table came from immunoSEQ multiplex PCR; TCRdb's copy has only in-frame clones and leaves some out. Found here are more than 45,000 clones, about nine tenths of them singletons; the top ten hold approximately 2.4%. The sequencing here drew on blood, taken at baseline. The clonotype comes from a person between 30 and 80 years old with non-small cell lung cancer. The gene calls are TRBV3-1 (or the pseudogene TRBV3-2) and TRBJ2-5, with D perhaps matching TRBD1 (6 bases). CDR3: CASSQDRPGAPETQYF. In DNA form, the CDR3 reads TGTGCCAGCAGCCAAGATCGACCAGGGGCTCCGGAGACCCAGTACTTC.